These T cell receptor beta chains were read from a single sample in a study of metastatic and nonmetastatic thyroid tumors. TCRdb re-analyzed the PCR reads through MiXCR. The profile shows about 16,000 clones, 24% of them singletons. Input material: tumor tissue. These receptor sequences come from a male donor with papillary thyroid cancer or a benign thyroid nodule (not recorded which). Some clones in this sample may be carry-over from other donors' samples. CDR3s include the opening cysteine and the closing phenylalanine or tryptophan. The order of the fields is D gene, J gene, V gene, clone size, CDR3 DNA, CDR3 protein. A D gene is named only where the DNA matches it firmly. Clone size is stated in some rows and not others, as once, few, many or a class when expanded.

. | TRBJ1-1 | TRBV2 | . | TGTGCCATCACGGGTAACAGGGTCGGGGACACTGAAGCTTTCTTT | CAITGNRVGDTEAFF
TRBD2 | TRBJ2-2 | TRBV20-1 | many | TGCAGTGCTTACGGGAGGCCCTCCGGGGAGCTGTTTTTT | CSAYGRPSGELFF
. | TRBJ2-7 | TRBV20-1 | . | TGCAGTGCTAGAGATCTAAAAAGAATTGGGGGAGGAAGCTACGAGCAGTACTTC | CSARDLKRIGGGSYEQYF
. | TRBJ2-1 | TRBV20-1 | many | TGCAGTGCTAGAGATTGGACGGATTACAATGAGCAGTTCTTC | CSARDWTDYNEQFF
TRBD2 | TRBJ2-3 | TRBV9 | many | TGTGCCAGCAGCCCAAGCGGGGGGGCCGGTACGCAGTATTTT | CASSPSGGAGTQYF
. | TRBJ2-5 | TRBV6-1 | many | TGTGCCAGCAGGACCCTTTTGACCCAGTACTTC | CASRTLLTQYF
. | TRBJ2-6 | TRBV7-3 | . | TGTGCCAGCAGCTTACACTCTGGGGCCAACGTCCTGACTTTC | CASSLHSGANVLTF
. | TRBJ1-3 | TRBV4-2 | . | TGTGCCAGCAGCCATGGGGGTCGGGTCGCTGGAAACACCATATATTTT | CASSHGGRVAGNTIYF
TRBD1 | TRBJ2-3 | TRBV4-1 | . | TGCGCCAGCAGCCAAGACCCCGGACAGGGTGGACAGCCCCAGTATTTT | CASSQDPGQGGQPQYF
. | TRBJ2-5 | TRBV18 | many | TGTGCCAGCTCGCCCCGAGCACCGGGAGAGACCCAGTACTTC | CASSPRAPGETQYF
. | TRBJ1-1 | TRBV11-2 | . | TGTGCCAGCAGCTCCCTTTGCGGGGGTATGAGGTACACTGAAGCTTTCTTT | CASSSLCGGMRYTEAFF